This T cell receptor beta chain came from a study of identical twins. Regarding the study as a whole: Recombination models fit unrelated individuals' TCR alpha sharing but underestimated twins'.

A single record per CDR3 protein comes from TCRdb applying MiXCR to the 5' RACE reads. The sample has around 480,000 distinct CDR3 sequences; around an eighth are singletons. Remarks on this clonotype: The antigen is undetermined.

This same sample was also part of a study on yellow fever vaccine responses in identical twins.

The receptor was derived from a woman under 30 in good health. Sequencing input: CD4+ T cells sorted from blood.

CDR3 DNA sequence: TGTGCCAGCAGCCGGACAGGGGGCGGGAATGAGCAGTTCTTC. It translates to CASSRTGGGNEQFF. This sequence joins TRBV11-2 and TRBJ2-1; 11 nucleotides match TRBD1. This CDR3 has 14 amino acids. Germline V gene sequence: CDR1 SGHAT, CDR2 FQNNGV. V shed 5 bases and J 7 bases; nucleotides not matched to a gene: 4.